This passage covers 16 T cell receptor beta chains from one sample sequenced in a study of blood T cell repertoires in COVID-19. Clones were read by immunoSEQ multiplex PCR, and TCRdb kept only the in-frame ones, dropping some. The table records 270,000 or so clones, 82% of them present only once. The material sequenced was peripheral blood. The receptors here all came from a woman under 30 with acute or convalescent COVID-19.

This clone has only a few counts. The chain combines TRBV7-9 with TRBJ1-5; the match to TRBD1 covers 7 bases. Germline V lookup: CDR1 SEHNR, CDR2 FQNEAQ (reference sequence). This CDR3 region has 14 residues. V lost 4 bases to trimming and J lost 4 bases; unmatched junction nucleotides: 4. The CDR3 DNA reads as TGTGCCAGCAGCTGGACAGGAGGAAATCAGCCCCAGCATTTT. Residues: CASSWTGGNQPQHF. The variable domain in full, completed from reference TRBV7-9 and TRBJ1-5, reads DTGVSQNPRHKITKRGQNVTFRCDPISEHNRLYWYRQTLGQGPEFLTYFQNEAQLEKSRLLSDRFSAERPKGSFSTLEIQRTEQGDSAMYLCASSWTGGNQPQHFGDGTRLSIL.

The gene calls are TRBV6-2 or TRBV6-3 and TRBJ2-1; 7 nucleotides line up with TRBD1. The germline gives CDR1 MNHEY, CDR2 SVGEGT. This CDR3 is 17 amino acids long. V was clipped by 0 bases and J by 7 bases; unmatched bases: 12. This CDR3 is CASSYSTGTAIRNEQFF. DNA of the CDR3: TGTGCCAGCAGTTACTCGACCGGGACAGCGATCAGGAATGAGCAGTTCTTC.

The chain recombines TRBV15 with TRBJ2-1, with 11 bases identical to TRBD2. Germline CDR1 and CDR2: LNHNV and YYDKDF (reference sequence). This CDR3 comprises 15 residues. Losses at the gene ends were 9 bases for V and 8 bases for J; bases not matched to a gene: 12. For the CDR3, the DNA is TGTGCCACGCGGGGGACTAGCGGTGTTTCTGATGAGCAGTTCTTC. This encodes CATRGTSGVSDEQFF.

The chain carries TRBV5-5 and TRBJ2-7; 8 nucleotides agree with TRBD2. Losses at the gene ends were 2 bases for V and 5 bases for J; bases not matched to a gene: 15. There are 17 residues in the CDR3. Germline V gene lookup returns CDR1 SGHKS and CDR2 YYEKEE (reference sequence). The CDR3 reads CASSFTTGGPRVHEQYF. The CDR3, as DNA: TGTGCCAGCAGCTTTACAACGGGAGGGCCTAGGGTCCACGAGCAGTACTTC. Based on the CDR3 plus reference TRBV5-5 and TRBJ2-7, the full variable domain is DAGVTQSPTHLIKTRGQQVTLRCSPISGHKSVSWYQQVLGQGPQFIFQYYEKEERGRGNFPDRFSARQFPNYSSELNVNALLLGDSALYLCASSFTTGGPRVHEQYFGPGTRLTVT.

A few counts support this clone. The rearrangement joins TRBV24-1 to TRBJ1-2; 7 bases map to TRBD1. The CDR3 has 14 residues. Trimming removed 4 bases from V and 7 bases from J; junction bases left unmatched: 8. Germline lookup yields CDR1 KGHDR and CDR2 SFDVKD. CDR3 coding DNA: TGTGCCACCAGTGAAATAGACAGGGTTGGTGGCTACACCTTC. Encoded protein: CATSEIDRVGGYTF.

The rearrangement links TRBV27 to TRBJ2-7; D might be TRBD1 (6 bases). Per germline, CDR1 MNHEY and CDR2 SMNVEV (reference sequence). Trimming removed 2 bases from V and 3 bases from J, with 17 bases in between. The CDR3 has 16 residues. The CDR3 bases are TGTGCCAGCAGTTTAGGGGCCCCGGGACACCTCTACGAGCAGTACTTC. Its translation is CASSLGAPGHLYEQYF.

This sequence joins TRBV25-1 and TRBJ1-5; 9 nucleotides agree with TRBD1. The CDR3 is 16 amino acids. The germline gives CDR1 MGHDK, CDR2 SYGVNS. The V gene end was trimmed by 4 bases and the J gene end by 4 bases; junction bases not matched to a gene: 8. The CDR3 region has the DNA TGTGCCAGCAGTGGGGGTAGGGACAGGGCTAATCAGCCCCAGCATTTT. Translated: CASSGGRDRANQPQHF.

This clone appeared a single time. The V call is TRBV7-8, the J call TRBJ2-7; 7 nucleotides match TRBD1. Germline CDR1 and CDR2: SGHVS and FQNEAQ. The CDR3 is 13 amino acids. V dropped 4 bases and J dropped 2; count of bases not matched to a gene: 2. The CDR3 nucleotides read TGTGCCAGCAGCTACGACAGGGCCTACGAGCAGTACTTC. Translation gives CASSYDRAYEQYF.

This chain connects TRBV6-2 or TRBV6-3 to TRBJ2-2, with D unclear. Germline assignment: CDR1 MNHEY and CDR2 SVGEGT. This CDR3 is 14 amino acids long. Trimming removed 2 bases at V and 4 bases at J, with 8 bases between. In nucleotides, the CDR3 is TGTGCCAGCAGTTACCCGACTGTCACCGGGGAGCTGTTTTTT. Amino acid sequence: CASSYPTVTGELFF.

The V gene is TRBV6-2 or TRBV6-3, the J gene TRBJ1-5, with 7 bases identical to TRBD1. CDR1 and CDR2 (germline): MNHEY, SVGEGT. This CDR3 has 15 residues. Trimming at V came to 2 bases and at J to 3 bases, leaving 4 bases not matched to a gene. DNA for the CDR3: TGTGCCAGCAGTTACCGACAGGGTTTCAATCAGCCCCAGCATTTT. This gives the protein CASSYRQGFNQPQHF.

The V call is TRBV6-4, the J call TRBJ2-1; no clear D. The ends were cut back, 2 bases at V and 5 bases at J, with 7 bases in the middle. The CDR3 has 13 residues. Looked up from germline, CDR1 is MRHNA and CDR2 is SNTAGT. CDR3 amino acids: CASSDEVHNEQFF. As DNA, the CDR3 is TGTGCCAGCAGTGACGAGGTCCACAATGAGCAGTTCTTC.

J is TRBJ2-2 and V is TRBV11-1, with TRBD2 identical over 7 bases. Trimming removed 5 bases from V and 4 bases from J; junction bases left unmatched: 4. The CDR3 extends over 14 amino acids. Germline values: CDR1 SGHAT, CDR2 FQDESV (reference sequence). The CDR3: CASSERTSTGELFF. The CDR3 DNA reads TGTGCCAGCAGCGAAAGGACTAGCACCGGGGAGCTGTTTTTT.

The V gene is TRBV28, the J gene TRBJ2-3, with a weak D call TRBD1 (5 bases). The CDR3 has 14 amino acids. From germline, CDR1 is MDHEN and CDR2 SYDVKM. V gave up 2 bases and J gave up 1 base, with 7 bases separating them. The CDR3 DNA follows: TGTGCCAGCAGTTTAGGGGCCCGCACAGATACGCAGTATTTT. Protein product: CASSLGARTDTQYF.

The CDR3 region has the DNA TGTGCCAGCAGTTTTTTTTTCCCGGGTCCCTCGGAGAAGTTGTTTTTT. It encodes CASSFFFPGPSEKLFF. The rearrangement uses TRBV27 and TRBJ1-4; no clear D gene. Trimming took 3 bases from V and 15 from J, leaving 26 bases between them. Germline CDR1 MNHEY, CDR2 SMNVEV (reference sequence). The CDR3 runs to 16 residues.

The chain links TRBV4-1 to TRBJ2-1, with 9 bases that match TRBD1. Germline V lookup: CDR1 MGHRA, CDR2 YSYEKL. With 4 bases clipped from V and 15 bases from J, the junction kept 13 bases outside the gene matches. The CDR3 has 14 residues. This chain's CDR3 is CASSLGTGLPGGFF. CDR3 in DNA: TGCGCCAGCAGCCTGGGGACAGGGCTCCCCGGGGGGTTCTTC.

CDR3 DNA: TGTGCCAGCAGCCCAAACAGGCAGCCCTACAATGAGCAGTTCTTC. The encoded protein is CASSPNRQPYNEQFF. The chain is built from TRBV3-1 (or the pseudogene TRBV3-2) and TRBJ2-1; a weak D match, TRBD1 (5 bases). Trimming shortened V by 4 bases and J by 2 bases, and 12 bases separated the two germline ends. Germline V gene sequence: CDR1 LGHDT, CDR2 YNNKEL (reference sequence). The CDR3 has 15 residues.